Listed below are T cell receptor beta chains from one sample, sequenced in a study of T cell responses to AZD1222 COVID-19 vaccine. Libraries were prepared by immunoSEQ multiplex PCR; TCRdb keeps only in-frame clonotypes and omits some of them. This table has 150,000 to 200,000 clones, around nine tenths appearing once. The sequencing here drew on peripheral blood, taken 28 days after the second AZD1222 dose. Source of these receptors: an adult who received the AZD1222 COVID-19 vaccine. Both conserved end residues are part of each CDR3. Fields, in order: J gene, D gene, V gene, clone size, CDR3 protein, CDR3 DNA. D genes are given only for firm matches. Size is stated for part of the rows, as once, few or many counts, or as a class when the clone is expanded.

TRBJ2-3	.	TRBV5-1	.	CASSSPRDFAGDTQYF	TGCGCCAGCAGCTCACCCCGGGACTTCGCCGGCGATACGCAGTATTTT
TRBJ2-1	TRBD1	TRBV19	once	CASSPDRGRGNEQFF	TGTGCCAGTAGTCCGGACAGGGGGCGAGGGAATGAGCAGTTCTTC
TRBJ2-3	.	TRBV6-2/TRBV6-3	few	CASSYSSADTQYF	TGTGCCAGCAGTTACTCATCGGCAGATACGCAGTATTTT
TRBJ2-1	.	TRBV5-4	.	CASSSRDFGEQFF	TGTGCCAGCAGCTCCCGAGACTTCGGCGAGCAGTTCTTC
TRBJ1-2	.	TRBV9	once	CASSVEGRLRYGYTF	TGTGCCAGCAGCGTAGAGGGACGCTTACGCTATGGCTACACCTTC
TRBJ1-4	.	TRBV3-1/TRBV3-2	.	CASSHSGDSANEKLFF	TGTGCCAGCAGCCATAGCGGGGACTCGGCTAATGAAAAACTGTTTTTT
TRBJ1-1	TRBD1	TRBV2	once	CASSDGQGDTEAFF	TGTGCCAGCAGTGATGGACAGGGCGACACTGAAGCTTTCTTT
TRBJ1-3	.	TRBV6-2/TRBV6-3	.	CASSLQGDPGNTIYF	TGTGCCAGCAGCTTACAGGGAGATCCTGGAAACACCATATATTTT
TRBJ1-1	.	TRBV18	.	CASSPSSGLNTEAFF	TGTGCCAGCTCACCTTCTTCGGGGTTGAACACTGAAGCTTTCTTT
TRBJ2-3	TRBD2	TRBV6-5	.	CASREAGGLADTQYF	TGTGCCAGCAGAGAGGCGGGGGGCCTGGCAGATACGCAGTATTTT
TRBJ2-2	.	TRBV10-3	.	CAIRDVGFDTGELFF	TGTGCCATCAGGGACGTAGGGTTCGACACCGGGGAGCTGTTTTTT
TRBJ2-3	.	TRBV3-1/TRBV3-2	.	CASSQDFGPSTDTQYF	TGTGCCAGCAGCCAAGATTTTGGGCCTAGCACAGATACGCAGTATTTT
TRBJ1-1	.	TRBV6-5	.	CASSYSGGAGTEAFF	TGTGCCAGCAGTTACTCGGGGGGGGCGGGTACTGAAGCTTTCTTT
TRBJ1-3	.	TRBV5-1	.	CASSSGLSGNTIYF	TGCGCCAGCAGCTCGGGACTCTCTGGAAACACCATATATTTT
TRBJ1-5	.	TRBV19	once	CASSRDGWNDQPQHF	TGTGCCAGTAGTAGAGACGGCTGGAACGATCAGCCCCAGCATTTT
TRBJ2-3	TRBD1	TRBV5-8	.	CASSGTGGILGTDTQYF	TGTGCCAGCAGCGGGACAGGGGGTATCCTCGGCACAGATACGCAGTATTTT
TRBJ2-7	.	TRBV5-1	.	CASSFDQGPYEQYF	TGCGCCAGCAGCTTCGATCAGGGACCCTACGAGCAGTACTTC
TRBJ1-4	.	TRBV28	.	CASSERGLQNEKLFF	TGTGCCAGCAGTGAAAGGGGACTGCAAAATGAAAAACTGTTTTTT
TRBJ1-5	.	TRBV19	.	CASNLMGGNQPQHF	TGTGCCAGTAACCTGATGGGGGGCAATCAGCCCCAGCATTTT
TRBJ1-1	.	TRBV10-3	.	CAITSTGVNTEAFF	TGTGCCATCACCTCGACAGGAGTCAACACTGAAGCTTTCTTT
TRBJ2-1	.	TRBV30	.	CAWSDGRAEQFF	TGTGCCTGGAGTGACGGGCGGGCTGAGCAGTTCTTC
TRBJ1-2	.	TRBV21-1	.	CAGRATGDYGYTF	TGTGCCGGCCGGGCCACAGGGGACTATGGCTACACCTTC
TRBJ2-7	.	TRBV11-3	.	CASSLDGDYEQYF	TGTGCCAGCAGCTTGGACGGTGACTACGAGCAGTACTTC
TRBJ1-5	.	TRBV6-5	.	CASSTTGVGNQPQHF	TGTGCCAGCAGTACTACCGGTGTGGGCAATCAGCCCCAGCATTTT
TRBJ2-3	.	TRBV11-1	.	CASRASGLIFTDTQYF	TGTGCCAGCAGAGCCTCGGGACTTATATTCACAGATACGCAGTATTTT
TRBJ1-1	TRBD1	TRBV4-1	.	CASSITGTGGTEAFF	TGCGCCAGCAGCATCACCGGGACAGGGGGCACTGAAGCTTTCTTT
TRBJ1-2	.	TRBV29-1	few	CSVDSSVAYGYTF	TGCAGCGTTGACAGCTCCGTGGCCTATGGCTACACCTTC
TRBJ2-5	.	TRBV10-3	few	CAISETPGRETQYF	TGTGCCATCAGTGAGACGCCAGGGAGGGAGACCCAGTACTTC
TRBJ2-1	TRBD2	TRBV28	.	CASRMTSGGSYNEQFF	TGTGCCAGCAGAATGACTAGCGGGGGCTCCTACAATGAGCAGTTCTTC
TRBJ1-1	.	TRBV5-5	.	CASSLVPARNTEAFF	TGTGCCAGCAGCTTGGTCCCTGCGAGGAACACTGAAGCTTTCTTT
TRBJ1-1	TRBD1	TRBV5-1	few	CASSLTGVNTEAFF	TGCGCCAGCAGCTTGACAGGGGTGAACACTGAAGCTTTCTTT